The 10 T cell receptor beta chains below come from one sample, sequenced in a study of cytomegalovirus exposure and HLA in healthy donors. The PCR had 60 Vbeta and 13 Jbeta primers. Method: immunoSEQ multiplex PCR; TCRdb's copy keeps in-frame clones and lacks some. The table lists 150,000 to 180,000 clones, approximately 69% of them singletons. The specimen sequenced was PBMCs. These receptors originate from a man aged 25-45 years in good health and CMV-seronegative.

This clone showed up just once. CDR3 DNA: TGCGCCAGCAGCCAGGGACAGGGTGGAGAAAAACTGTTTTTT. Amino acids: CASSQGQGGEKLFF. This chain uses TRBV4-3 with TRBJ1-4; TRBD1 matches 9 bases. Germline V gene lookup returns CDR1 LGHNA and CDR2 YSLEER. There are 14 residues in the CDR3. With 3 bases clipped from V and 8 bases from J, the junction kept 4 bases outside the gene matches.

Written as DNA, the CDR3 is TGTGCCAGTAGTCCGCCGACAGGGACTGAGCAGTTCTTC. Its protein product is CASSPPTGTEQFF. V is TRBV19 and J is TRBJ2-1; 7 bases map to TRBD1. CDR1 and CDR2 (germline): LNHDA, SQIVND (reference sequence). V lost 5 bases, J lost 9 bases, and 7 bases stayed unmatched. The CDR3 spans 13 residues.

The genes are TRBV2 and TRBJ1-5, with D maybe TRBD1 (5 bases). CDR1 is SNHLY, CDR2 FYNNEI, per germline. V was clipped by 6 bases and J by 6 bases, with 9 bases between them. The CDR3 sequence is 12 residues long. In DNA, the CDR3 is TGTGCCAGCAGGATTGGGGCTCAGCCCCAGCATTTT. Translated, it gives CASRIGAQPQHF.

V and J are TRBV7-2 and TRBJ1-3, with D perhaps matching TRBD1 (5 bases). CDR1 is SGHTA, CDR2 FQGNSA, per germline. Trimming shortened V by 4 bases and J by 0 bases, and 7 bases separated the two germline ends. This CDR3 is built from 14 residues. The CDR3 region has the DNA TGTGCCAGCAGCTCAGGGTTCTCTGGAAACACCATATATTTT. Protein sequence: CASSSGFSGNTIYF. Filled out from reference TRBV7-2 and TRBJ1-3, the complete variable domain reads GAGVSQSPSNKVTEKGKDVELRCDPISGHTALYWYRQSLGQGLEFLIYFQGNSAPDKSGLPSDRFSAERTGGSVSTLTIQRTQQEDSAVYLCASSSGFSGNTIYFGEGSWLTVV.

The chain joins TRBV14 to TRBJ2-3; the match to TRBD2 covers 8 bases. Trimming at V came to 5 bases and at J to 5 bases, leaving 18 bases not matched to a gene. The germline V gene encodes CDR1 SGHDN and CDR2 FVKESK. The CDR3 runs to 18 residues. The CDR3 reads CASSDLGQAGAFGDTQYF. The DNA of the CDR3 is TGTGCCAGCAGCGACCTTGGGCAAGCGGGGGCCTTTGGAGATACGCAGTATTTT. Together with reference TRBV14 and TRBJ2-3, the CDR3 gives the full variable domain: EAGVTQFPSHSVIEKGQTVTLRCDPISGHDNLYWYRRVMGKEIKFLLHFVKESKQDESGMPNNRFLAERTGGTYSTLKVQPAELEDSGVYFCASSDLGQAGAFGDTQYFGPGTRLTVL.

This chain joins TRBV7-3 and TRBJ2-5; TRBD2 is a possible D gene (5 bases). The V end lost 6 bases, the J end lost 3 bases, and 11 bases lay between the germline ends. The CDR3 loop spans 13 amino acids. Germline CDR1 reads SGHTA; CDR2 reads FQGTGA. CDR3 region: CASSSLGEETQYF. CDR3 nucleotide sequence: TGTGCCAGCAGTTCACTCGGGGAAGAGACCCAGTACTTC.

As concerns this clone: Distinct nucleotide sequences in the sample also encode this CDR3. The V gene is TRBV5-1, the J gene TRBJ2-6, with a possible D match to TRBD2 (5 bases). V dropped 0 bases and J dropped 4 bases, with 11 bases sitting between them. The germline V gene encodes CDR1 SGHRS and CDR2 YFSETQ. CDR3 length: 16 amino acids. In nucleotides, the CDR3 is TGCGCCAGCAGCTTGGCCCCGGGGTCAGGGGCCAACGTCCTGACTTTC. Its protein is CASSLAPGSGANVLTF.

The chain couples TRBV19 to TRBJ1-5, with D possibly matching TRBD1 (5 bases). This CDR3 region has 14 residues. Germline V lookup: CDR1 LNHDA, CDR2 SQIVND (reference sequence). Trimming pared 3 bases from V and 3 bases from J, leaving 9 bases between. The CDR3 DNA is TGTGCCAGTAGTATGGGGCAGGCCAATCAGCCCCAGCATTTT. Residues: CASSMGQANQPQHF.

In this sample, this clone turned up a few times. V usage is TRBV7-9 and J usage is TRBJ1-2, with D uncertain. This CDR3 region has 14 residues. CDR1 SEHNR and CDR2 FQNEAQ come from the germline V gene (reference sequence). The V gene lost 1 base and the J gene lost 3 bases, with 9 bases spanning the gap. CDR3 in amino acids: CASSLGGEDYGYTF. The CDR3 bases are TGTGCCAGCAGCTTAGGTGGGGAGGACTATGGCTACACCTTC.

The J gene is TRBJ2-6, the V gene TRBV28, with 10 nucleotides matching TRBD1. Trimming removed 4 bases from V and 1 base from J; junction bases left unmatched: 13. The CDR3 is 20 residues long. Germline values: CDR1 MDHEN, CDR2 SYDVKM. In DNA form, the CDR3 reads TGTGCCAGCAGTTCCACGGGGTGGACAGGGGGATTTTCTGGGGCCAACGTCCTGACTTTC. Translation gives CASSSTGWTGGFSGANVLTF.